This TCR beta chain was recovered during a study of T cell responses to AZD1222 COVID-19 vaccine. Broader study findings: Females made up more of the donors, who were largely white British, and clonal diversity may have come out too low.

A remark on this clone: The antigen is undetermined.

CDR3 length: 13 residues. Germline CDR1 reads LNHDA; CDR2 reads SQIVND (reference sequence). The ends were cut back, 3 bases at V and 2 bases at J, with 5 bases in the middle. Clones were sequenced by immunoSEQ multiplex PCR, and TCRdb holds only the in-frame ones, with some missing. The table has approximately 110,000 clones, about 80% seen once. This TCR came from an adult in good health. This chain joins TRBV19 and TRBJ2-1; weak D call: TRBD2 (5 bases). Material: peripheral blood, obtained on day 0 of AZD1222 vaccination. CDR3 sequence (DNA): TGTGCCAGTAGTATCGGGACCTACAATGAGCAGTTCTTC. This sequence encodes CASSIGTYNEQFF. Full variable domain (missing parts from reference TRBV19 and TRBJ2-1): DGGITQSPKYLFRKEGQNVTLSCEQNLNHDAMYWYRQDPGQGLRLIYYSQIVNDFQKGDIAEGYSVSREKKESFPLTVTSAQKNPTAFYLCASSIGTYNEQFFGPGTRLTVL.